The next 32 T cell receptor beta chains were all read from a single sample in a study of beta chain features in type 1 diabetes (dated by TCRdb to about 2018). The research as a whole found: A moderate but significant shortening of TCRB CDR3 length was observed in type 1 diabetes patients in all four CD4+ subsets.

The antigens for these receptors are not known. Libraries came from the immunoSEQ multiplex PCR assay. All of the isolated RNA was reverse transcribed with the High Capacity cDNA Reverse Transcription Kit, so expressed TCRB transcripts were sequenced. TCRdb carries this immuneACCESS record with in-frame sequences only. Its versions omit some clonotypes, under half of them owing to an unresolved V gene in the studies checked, with the rest unexplained. This sample comprises 150,000 to 200,000 clones, approximately 62% of them detected only once. The ten largest clonotypes hold under 0.1% of the sample. The source material was naive CD4+ T cells from blood. This sample's cell subset or site label indicates: true naive CD4+ T cells. The receptors shown here come from a man aged 25-40 years with type 1 diabetes.

The gene calls are TRBV7-2 and TRBJ2-3; the D gene is possibly TRBD1 (6 bases). V lost 4 bases, J lost 0 bases, and 8 bases lay in between. CDR3 size: 14 residues. In germline, CDR1 is SGHTA, CDR2 FQGNSA. The CDR3 protein is CASSWDTSTDTQYF. As DNA, the CDR3 is TGTGCCAGCAGCTGGGACACTAGCACAGATACGCAGTATTTT.

The V call is TRBV7-2, the J call TRBJ2-3; D gene ambiguous. There are 14 residues in the CDR3. Germline V CDR1 and CDR2: SGHTA, FQGNSA. V was clipped by 7 bases and J by 1 base, with 12 bases between them. As DNA, the CDR3 is TGTGCCAGCACCGGCTCGGGTGGCACAGATACGCAGTATTTT. It specifies CASTGSGGTDTQYF. Combining the CDR3 with reference TRBV7-2 and TRBJ2-3 gives the whole variable domain GAGVSQSPSNKVTEKGKDVELRCDPISGHTALYWYRQSLGQGLEFLIYFQGNSAPDKSGLPSDRFSAERTGGSVSTLTIQRTQQEDSAVYLCASTGSGGTDTQYFGPGTRLTVL.

The V and J genes are TRBV11-1 and TRBJ1-2, with a weak D call TRBD1 (5 bases). The V and J ends lost 11 bases and 6 bases respectively, with 13 bases between them. CDR3 length: 11 amino acids. Germline V gene data show CDR1 as SGHAT and CDR2 as FQDESV (reference sequence). In DNA form, the CDR3 reads TGTGCCGGCTCCAGGGAGGATGGCTACACCTTC. It specifies CAGSREDGYTF.

The genes are TRBV5-1 and TRBJ2-5; D uncertain. V shed 4 bases and J shed 0 bases, with 7 bases lying between them. Germline V gene lookup returns CDR1 SGHRS and CDR2 YFSETQ. This CDR3 contains 13 residues. CDR3 loop: CASSGPNQETQYF. CDR3 DNA sequence: TGCGCCAGCAGCGGGCCGAACCAAGAGACCCAGTACTTC. The full variable domain, with the rest looked up from reference TRBV5-1 and TRBJ2-5, is KAGVTQTPRYLIKTRGQQVTLSCSPISGHRSVSWYQQTPGQGLQFLFEYFSETQRNKGNFPGRFSGRQFSNSRSEMNVSTLELGDSALYLCASSGPNQETQYFGPGTRLLVL.

This clone was detected a few times. The rearrangement uses TRBV30 and TRBJ2-1; a possible D gene is TRBD1 (5 bases). The CDR3 extends over 16 amino acids. V dropped 1 base and J dropped 7 bases, with 20 bases sitting between them. CDR1 GTSNPN and CDR2 SVGIG come from the germline V gene (reference sequence). The CDR3 DNA reads TGTGCCTGGAGTGACGAGCTGCGTCCCGCAGGGAATGAGCAGTTCTTC. Its protein product is CAWSDELRPAGNEQFF.

This sequence joins TRBV10-3 and TRBJ2-1; unclear D gene. The CDR3 spans 15 residues. Trimming cost V 0 bases and J 3 bases, with 9 bases left between them. Germline V lookup: CDR1 ENHRY, CDR2 SYGVKD. The CDR3 protein is CAISESLGNYNEQFF. The DNA of the CDR3 is TGTGCCATCAGTGAGTCCCTGGGGAACTACAATGAGCAGTTCTTC.

This chain connects TRBV6-5 to TRBJ2-5; the match to TRBD1 covers 9 bases. Unmatched junction bases numbered 2, after V lost 2 bases and J lost 1 base. Germline V gene lookup returns CDR1 MNHEY and CDR2 SVGAGI. The CDR3 is made up of 15 amino acids. CDR3 nucleotide sequence: TGTGCCAGCAGTTACCAGGGACAGGGCCAAGAGACCCAGTACTTC. Protein: CASSYQGQGQETQYF.

The rearrangement links TRBV28 to TRBJ2-4; D uncertain. From germline, CDR1 is MDHEN and CDR2 SYDVKM. The CDR3 contains 12 residues. V gave up 5 bases and J gave up 7 bases, with 9 bases separating them. CDR3 DNA: TGTGCCAGCAGTCTAAGTTACAACATTCAGTACTTC. Translating it yields CASSLSYNIQYF.

V is TRBV30 and J is TRBJ2-6; D is ambiguous. Germline assignment: CDR1 GTSNPN and CDR2 SVGIG (reference sequence). The V gene lost 0 bases and the J gene lost 9 bases, with 6 bases spanning the gap. The CDR3 totals 12 residues. This chain's CDR3 is CAWSVGFNVLTF. CDR3 nucleotides: TGTGCCTGGAGTGTTGGATTCAACGTCCTGACTTTC.

The chain links TRBV30 to TRBJ1-1; possibly TRBD1 for D (5 bases). With 0 bases removed from V and 7 bases from J, the gap between germline ends came to 12 bases. Germline CDR1 reads GTSNPN; CDR2 reads SVGIG (reference sequence). There are 13 residues in the CDR3. In nucleotides, the CDR3 is TGTGCCTGGAGTGTACGGGGCGGAGGTGAAGCTTTCTTT. Its protein product is CAWSVRGGGEAFF.

There are a few counts of this clone. The chain joins TRBV19 to TRBJ2-6; D gene ambiguous. The CDR3 covers 16 residues. Germline V gene lookup returns CDR1 LNHDA and CDR2 SQIVND (reference sequence). Trimming pared 5 bases from V and 2 bases from J, leaving 13 bases between. The CDR3: CASSLDTQAGANVLTF. For the CDR3, the DNA is TGTGCCAGTAGTCTTGATACTCAGGCTGGGGCCAACGTCCTGACTTTC.

The V and J genes are TRBV30 and TRBJ2-7, with 9 positions matching TRBD1. Trimming cost V 4 bases and J 1 base; bases outside gene matches: 2. CDR3 length: 13 residues. Germline V lookup: CDR1 GTSNPN, CDR2 SVGIG (reference sequence). CDR3 protein: CAWKTGGSYEQYF. In DNA form, the CDR3 reads TGTGCCTGGAAGACAGGGGGATCCTACGAGCAGTACTTC.

The chain joins TRBV27 to TRBJ1-2, with 10 bases aligning to TRBD1. Germline V gene data show CDR1 as MNHEY and CDR2 as SMNVEV (reference sequence). The V segment lost 7 bases and the J segment 8 bases; nucleotides outside the gene matches: 10. The CDR3 loop spans 14 amino acids. CDR3 region: CASTSRGTGDGYTF. The CDR3 DNA reads TGTGCCAGCACGTCCCGGGGGACAGGGGACGGCTACACCTTC.

This chain connects TRBV7-2 to TRBJ2-7, with TRBD1 as a possible D gene (6 bases). V was clipped by 5 bases and J by 3 bases, with 11 bases between them. Germline assignment: CDR1 SGHTA and CDR2 FQGNSA. The CDR3 totals 13 residues. The CDR3 reads CASSPGQLYEQYF. The CDR3 DNA reads as TGTGCCAGCAGCCCAGGACAGCTCTACGAGCAGTACTTC.

V and J are TRBV7-9 and TRBJ2-7, with 8 bases that match TRBD1. With 1 base clipped from V and 5 bases from J, the junction kept 7 bases outside the gene matches. Germline lookup yields CDR1 SEHNR and CDR2 FQNEAQ (reference sequence). This CDR3 region has 15 residues. The CDR3 DNA reads as TGTGCCAGCAGCTTAGGACAGGGGATAAGCGACGAGCAGTACTTC. It specifies CASSLGQGISDEQYF.

This clone is a singleton in its sample. The CDR3 sequence: CAIRDSSTDTQYF. The CDR3 nucleotides read TGTGCCATCAGGGACAGTAGCACAGATACGCAGTATTTT. The chain carries TRBV10-3 and TRBJ2-3; the D gene is possibly TRBD1 (6 bases). Trimming left V 6 bases short and J 0 bases short, with 7 bases between. Germline CDR1 and CDR2: ENHRY and SYGVKD. The CDR3 runs 13 residues.

The rearrangement joins TRBV30 to TRBJ2-5; tentatively, D is TRBD1 (6 bases). In germline, CDR1 is GTSNPN, CDR2 SVGIG (reference sequence). The ends were cut back, 2 bases at V and 0 bases at J, with 10 bases in the middle. The CDR3 consists of 14 residues. The CDR3 reads CAWSHDRYQETQYF. Written as DNA, the CDR3 is TGTGCCTGGAGTCATGACAGGTACCAAGAGACCCAGTACTTC. Complete variable domain (other parts from reference TRBV30 and TRBJ2-5): SQTIHQWPATLVQPVGSPLSLECTVEGTSNPNLYWYRQAAGRGLQLLFYSVGIGQISSEVPQNLSASRPQDRQFILSSKKLLLSDSGFYLCAWSHDRYQETQYFGPGTRLLVL.

This clone turned up a few times. This chain connects TRBV19 to TRBJ1-5; 8 bases are a match to TRBD1. V was clipped by 5 bases and J by 2 bases; unmatched bases: 2. This CDR3 has 14 amino acids. Per the germline V gene, CDR1 is LNHDA and CDR2 is SQIVND (reference sequence). CDR3 nucleotides: TGTGCCAGTAGTTTGACAGGGGGCAATCAGCCCCAGCATTTT. This encodes CASSLTGGNQPQHF. The full variable domain, in which reference TRBV19 and TRBJ1-5 provide the parts outside the CDR3, is DGGITQSPKYLFRKEGQNVTLSCEQNLNHDAMYWYRQDPGQGLRLIYYSQIVNDFQKGDIAEGYSVSREKKESFPLTVTSAQKNPTAFYLCASSLTGGNQPQHFGDGTRLSIL.

CDR3 DNA sequence: TGCAGCGTTGAAGATCTCAGCCGGGGTTACTACGAGCAGTACTTC. Amino acid sequence: CSVEDLSRGYYEQYF. The V gene is TRBV29-1, the J gene TRBJ2-7; TRBD2 is a possible D gene (5 bases). V lost 0 bases and J lost 3, with 15 bases in between. Germline values: CDR1 SQVTM, CDR2 ANQGSEA. The CDR3 loop spans 15 amino acids.

V is TRBV9 and J is TRBJ2-3, with D possibly being TRBD2 (6 bases). The CDR3 consists of 15 residues. Germline V gene lookup returns CDR1 SGDLS and CDR2 YYNGEE. Trimming cost V 3 bases and J 2 bases, with 13 bases left between them. The CDR3 DNA reads as TGTGCCAGCAGCGCTCACCGGGACTCCACAGATACGCAGTATTTT. Translation gives CASSAHRDSTDTQYF. The full variable domain, its missing parts supplied by reference TRBV9 and TRBJ2-3, is DSGVTQTPKHLITATGQRVTLRCSPRSGDLSVYWYQQSLDQGLQFLIQYYNGEERAKGNILERFSAQQFPDLHSELNLSSLELGDSALYFCASSAHRDSTDTQYFGPGTRLTVL.

The table lists this clone with a few counts. The rearrangement links TRBV29-1 to TRBJ2-1; D is ambiguous. Trimming pared 0 bases from V and 11 bases from J, leaving 11 bases between. CDR1 is SQVTM and CDR2 is ANQGSEA in the germline V gene. This CDR3 comprises 12 residues. This chain's CDR3 is CSVEDLWQQQFF. The CDR3 nucleotides are TGCAGCGTTGAAGATCTCTGGCAGCAGCAGTTCTTC.

The chain uses TRBV4-3 and TRBJ2-7, with TRBD1 matching 9 bases. Germline values: CDR1 LGHNA, CDR2 YSLEER. The ends lost 8 bases at V and 3 bases at J; junction bases unmatched: 8. The CDR3 totals 14 residues. The CDR3 DNA reads as TGCGCCAGCGGAGAAGACAGGGGGAGCTACGAGCAGTACTTC. It yields the protein CASGEDRGSYEQYF.

This clone turned up a few times. The CDR3 protein is CAWQRQGASEQYF. The CDR3 coding sequence is TGTGCCTGGCAGAGACAGGGGGCCAGCGAGCAGTACTTC. The chain has TRBV30 and TRBJ2-7, with 10 bases fitting TRBD1. This CDR3 region has 13 residues. Looked up from germline, CDR1 is GTSNPN and CDR2 is SVGIG (reference sequence). V was pared by 5 bases and J by 6 bases, with 7 bases of the junction left unmatched.

The chain uses TRBV25-1 and TRBJ2-1, with TRBD2 matching 7 bases. The V and J ends lost 3 bases and 7 bases, in that order; junction bases with no gene match: 9. Germline CDR1 reads MGHDK; CDR2 reads SYGVNS. The CDR3 loop spans 15 amino acids. The DNA of the CDR3 is TGTGCCAGCAGTGACCTGGGGAGGGAGGAAAATGAGCAGTTCTTC. Translated: CASSDLGREENEQFF. Using reference TRBV25-1 and TRBJ2-1 for the parts outside the CDR3, the full variable domain is EADIYQTPRYLVIGTGKKITLECSQTMGHDKMYWYQQDPGMELHLIHYSYGVNSTEKGDLSSESTVSRIRTEHFPLTLESARPSHTSQYLCASSDLGREENEQFFGPGTRLTVL.

The rearrangement uses TRBV4-3 and TRBJ2-1, with 9 bases lining up with TRBD2. CDR3 length equals 16 residues. Germline V gene sequence: CDR1 LGHNA, CDR2 YSLEER. The trim removed 2 bases at V and 6 bases at J, leaving 8 bases unmatched. CDR3 coding DNA: TGCGCCAGCAGCCAATCAGGACTAGCGCCACGCAATGAGCAGTTCTTC. Amino acids: CASSQSGLAPRNEQFF.

This chain connects TRBV10-2 to TRBJ2-5; no reliable D call. The V gene's germline CDR1 is WSHSY and CDR2 SAAADI. Deletions cut 3 bases from V and 5 bases from J, with 7 bases between. This CDR3 spans 12 amino acids. The CDR3 is CASSDSRETQYF. The DNA of the CDR3 is TGCGCCAGCAGTGATTCCAGGGAGACCCAGTACTTC.

The V gene is TRBV28, the J gene TRBJ2-2; D call uncertain. The CDR3 runs to 11 residues. Trimming removed 9 bases at V and 7 bases at J, with 9 bases between. Per the germline V gene, CDR1 is MDHEN and CDR2 is SYDVKM. Written as DNA, the CDR3 is TGTGCCAGTCGGACGCGCGGGGAGCTGTTTTTT. This translates into CASRTRGELFF.

The CDR3, as DNA: TGTGCCTGGAGTTTGTGGACTGAAGAGACCCAGTACTTC. It specifies CAWSLWTEETQYF. The V call is TRBV30, the J call TRBJ2-5; D may be TRBD2 (5 bases). Per germline, CDR1 GTSNPN and CDR2 SVGIG (reference sequence). Trimming left V 2 bases short and J 3 bases short, with 10 bases between. The CDR3 has 13 amino acids.

This clone showed up just once. This rearrangement joins TRBV7-8 to TRBJ2-3, with D maybe TRBD2 (5 bases). The germline V and J ends were trimmed by 5 bases and 4 bases, with 13 bases remaining between them. CDR3 length equals 14 residues. The germline CDR1 and CDR2 sequences are SGHVS and FQNEAQ. The CDR3 spells CASSPTTGSDTQYF. For the CDR3, the DNA is TGTGCCAGCAGCCCAACCACGGGATCAGATACGCAGTATTTT. The entire variable domain, with the rest obtained from reference TRBV7-8 and TRBJ2-3, is as follows: GAGVSQSPRYKVAKRGQDVALRCDPISGHVSLFWYQQALGQGPEFLTYFQNEAQLDKSGLPSDRFFAERPEGSVSTLKIQRTQQEDSAVYLCASSPTTGSDTQYFGPGTRLTVL.

V is TRBV7-2 and J is TRBJ2-5; D may match TRBD1 or TRBD2 (5 bases each). This CDR3 has 12 residues. Trimming removed 5 bases from V and 4 bases from J, with 8 bases in between. CDR1 is SGHTA, CDR2 FQGNSA, per germline. The CDR3 protein is CASSPRGETQYF. CDR3 DNA: TGTGCCAGCAGCCCGAGGGGAGAGACCCAGTACTTC.

V gene TRBV2 combines with J gene TRBJ2-2; TRBD1 aligns across 8 bases. CDR1 and CDR2 (germline): SNHLY, FYNNEI. With 8 bases clipped from V and 4 bases from J, the junction kept 3 bases outside the gene matches. The CDR3 sequence is 13 residues long. CDR3: CASGQGVTGELFF. The CDR3 nucleotides are TGTGCCAGCGGACAGGGCGTCACCGGGGAGCTGTTTTTT.

This clone turned up a few times. The chain links TRBV2 to TRBJ2-5; perhaps TRBD1 as D (5 bases). V was trimmed by 6 bases and J by 2 bases, leaving 25 bases between them. The CDR3 has 18 amino acids. Germline values: CDR1 SNHLY, CDR2 FYNNEI. As DNA, the CDR3 is TGTGCCAGCAGCAAGAACCCTCCCGGAGACGGACATCAAGAGACCCAGTACTTC. Translating it yields CASSKNPPGDGHQETQYF.